This TCR beta chain originates from a study of blood T cell repertoires in COVID-19. Whole-study context: Some COVID-19 samples were acute and others convalescent; all came from the United States, Italy and Spain. From T cells, B-cell-depleted T cells, or PBMCs came the material, which was cDNA or gDNA.

In the original processing: Estimated nucleated cell counts came from reference gene primer amplification. The repertoire was sequenced with immunoSEQ multiplex PCR; TCRdb's copy has only in-frame clones and lacks some. D and trimming were read from the DNA, whereas the V and J calls and clone size are those reported in that table. The table shows around 270,000 clones, with roughly 90% occurring only once. This CDR3 has 15 residues. V lost 6 bases and J lost 5; bases outside the gene matches: 12. Germline CDR1 and CDR2: MNHEY and SVGAGI. V gene TRBV6-5 combines with J gene TRBJ1-1; 7 positions match TRBD1. This receptor was identified in a man under 40 with active or convalescent COVID-19. The source material was peripheral blood. The CDR3, as DNA: TGTGCCAGCAGGCGGCTGGAGGGGGCCAATACTGAAGCTTTCTTT. It codes for CASRRLEGANTEAFF.